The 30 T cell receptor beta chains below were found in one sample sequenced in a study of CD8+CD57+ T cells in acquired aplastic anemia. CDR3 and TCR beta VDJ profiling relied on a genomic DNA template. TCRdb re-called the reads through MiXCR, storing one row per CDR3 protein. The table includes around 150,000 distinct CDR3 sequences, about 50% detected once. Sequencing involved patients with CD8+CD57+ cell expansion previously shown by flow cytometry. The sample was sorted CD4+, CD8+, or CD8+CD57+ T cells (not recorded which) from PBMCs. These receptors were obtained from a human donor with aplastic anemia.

CDR3 DNA: TGTGCCACCAGTGATAGCGGGCGCACAGATACGCAGTATTTT. Residues: CATSDSGRTDTQYF. The chain carries TRBV24-1 and TRBJ2-3; D possibly corresponds to TRBD2 (6 bases). Germline V gives CDR1 KGHDR, CDR2 SFDVKD. This CDR3 has 14 residues. V was trimmed by 3 bases and J by 1 base, leaving 7 bases between them.

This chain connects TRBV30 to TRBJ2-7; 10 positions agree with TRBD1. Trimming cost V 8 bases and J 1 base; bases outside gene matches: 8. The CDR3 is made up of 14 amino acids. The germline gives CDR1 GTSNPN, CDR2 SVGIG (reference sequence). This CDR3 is CAGWRGQGSYEQYF. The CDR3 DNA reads TGTGCCGGGTGGAGGGGACAGGGGTCCTACGAGCAGTACTTC.

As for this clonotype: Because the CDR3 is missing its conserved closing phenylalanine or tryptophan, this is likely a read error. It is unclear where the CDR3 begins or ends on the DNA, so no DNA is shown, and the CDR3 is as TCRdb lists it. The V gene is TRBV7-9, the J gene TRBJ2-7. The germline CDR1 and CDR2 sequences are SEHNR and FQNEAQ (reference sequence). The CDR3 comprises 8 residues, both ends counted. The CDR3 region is CASSHLRS.

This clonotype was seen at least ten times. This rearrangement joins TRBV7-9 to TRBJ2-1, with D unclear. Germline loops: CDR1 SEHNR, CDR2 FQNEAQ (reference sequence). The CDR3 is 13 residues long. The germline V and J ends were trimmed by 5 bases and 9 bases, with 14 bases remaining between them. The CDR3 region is CASSPVSGSEQFF. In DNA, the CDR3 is TGTGCCAGCAGCCCTGTTTCCGGCAGTGAGCAGTTCTTC.

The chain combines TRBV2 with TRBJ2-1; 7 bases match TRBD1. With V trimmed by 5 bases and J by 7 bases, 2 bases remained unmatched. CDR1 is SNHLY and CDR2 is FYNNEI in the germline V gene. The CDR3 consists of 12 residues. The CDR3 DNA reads TGTGCCAGCAGTACGACAGGGAATGAGCAGTTCTTC. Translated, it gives CASSTTGNEQFF. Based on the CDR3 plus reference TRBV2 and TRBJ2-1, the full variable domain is EPEVTQTPSHQVTQMGQEVILRCVPISNHLYFYWYRQILGQKVEFLVSFYNNEISEKSEIFDDQFSVERPDGSNFTLKIRSTKLEDSAMYFCASSTTGNEQFFGPGTRLTVL.

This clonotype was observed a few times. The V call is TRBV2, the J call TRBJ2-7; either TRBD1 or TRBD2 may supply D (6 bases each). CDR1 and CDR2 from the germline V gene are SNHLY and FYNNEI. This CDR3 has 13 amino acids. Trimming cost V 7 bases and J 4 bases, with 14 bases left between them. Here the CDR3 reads CASTPGGRYEQYF. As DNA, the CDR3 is TGTGCCAGCACGCCCGGGGGCAGGTACGAGCAGTACTTC.

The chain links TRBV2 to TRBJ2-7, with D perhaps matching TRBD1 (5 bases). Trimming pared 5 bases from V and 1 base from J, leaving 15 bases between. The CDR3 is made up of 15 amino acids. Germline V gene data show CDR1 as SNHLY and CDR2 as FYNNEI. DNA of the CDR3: TGTGCCAGCAGTTTAAGTAAGGGGAATTCCTACGAGCAGTACTTC. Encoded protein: CASSLSKGNSYEQYF.

The CDR3, as DNA: TGTGCCAGCACAAGGGAGACCCAGTACTTC. Its translation: CASTRETQYF. The chain joins TRBV2 to TRBJ2-5; no definite D call. Germline V gene lookup returns CDR1 SNHLY and CDR2 FYNNEI. The CDR3 contains 10 residues. Trimming cost V 7 bases and J 5 bases, with 5 bases left between them.

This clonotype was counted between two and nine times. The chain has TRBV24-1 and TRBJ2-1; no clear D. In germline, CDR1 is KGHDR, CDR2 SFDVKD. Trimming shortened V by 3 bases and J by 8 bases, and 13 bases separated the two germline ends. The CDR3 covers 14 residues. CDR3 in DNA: TGTGCCACCAGTGATCCCACCAAATCGCATGAGCAGTTCTTC. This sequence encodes CATSDPTKSHEQFF.

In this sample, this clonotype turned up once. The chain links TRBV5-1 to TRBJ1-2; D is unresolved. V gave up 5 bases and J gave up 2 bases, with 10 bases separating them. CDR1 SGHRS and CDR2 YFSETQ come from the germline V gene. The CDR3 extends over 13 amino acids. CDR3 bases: TGCGCCAGCAGTGATGACGGCAACTATGGCTACACCTTC. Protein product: CASSDDGNYGYTF.

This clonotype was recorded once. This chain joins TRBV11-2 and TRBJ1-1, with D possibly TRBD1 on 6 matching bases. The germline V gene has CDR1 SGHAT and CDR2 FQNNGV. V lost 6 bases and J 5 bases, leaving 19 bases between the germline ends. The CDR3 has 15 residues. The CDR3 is CASRISLIRGTEAFF. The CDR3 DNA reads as TGTGCCAGCAGAATAAGCTTAATTAGGGGGACTGAAGCTTTCTTT.

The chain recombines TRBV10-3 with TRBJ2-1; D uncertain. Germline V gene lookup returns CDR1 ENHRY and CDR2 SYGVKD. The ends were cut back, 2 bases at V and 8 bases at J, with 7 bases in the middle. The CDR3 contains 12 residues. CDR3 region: CAISEVAHEQFF. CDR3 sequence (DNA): TGTGCCATCAGTGAGGTTGCCCATGAGCAGTTCTTC.

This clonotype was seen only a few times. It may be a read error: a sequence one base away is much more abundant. DNA of the CDR3: TGCGCCTGCAGCTTGTCAGGACTAGGGGGTATCTACGAGACCCAGTACTTC. Translating gives CACSLSGLGGIYETQYF. The chain carries TRBV5-1 and TRBJ2-5; possible D gene TRBD2, 7 bases. The CDR3 loop spans 17 amino acids. Germline V CDR1 and CDR2: SGHRS, YFSETQ.

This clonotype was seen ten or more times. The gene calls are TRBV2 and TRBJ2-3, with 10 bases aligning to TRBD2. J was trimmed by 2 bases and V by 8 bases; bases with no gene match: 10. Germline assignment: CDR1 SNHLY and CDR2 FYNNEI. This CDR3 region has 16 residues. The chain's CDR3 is CASGRTSGDATDTQYF. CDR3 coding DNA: TGTGCCAGCGGGCGGACTAGCGGAGATGCCACAGATACGCAGTATTTT.

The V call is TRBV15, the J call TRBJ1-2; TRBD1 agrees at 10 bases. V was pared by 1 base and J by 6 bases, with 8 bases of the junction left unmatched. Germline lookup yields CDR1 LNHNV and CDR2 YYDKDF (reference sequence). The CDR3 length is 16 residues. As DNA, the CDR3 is TGTGCCACCAGCAGAGTAGGGACAGGGGAGGCGGATGGCTACACCTTC. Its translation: CATSRVGTGEADGYTF.

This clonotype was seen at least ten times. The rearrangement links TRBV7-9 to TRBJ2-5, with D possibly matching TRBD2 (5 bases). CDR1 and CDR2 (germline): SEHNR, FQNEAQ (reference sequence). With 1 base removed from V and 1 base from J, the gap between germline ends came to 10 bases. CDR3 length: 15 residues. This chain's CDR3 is CASSLGSGIQETQYF. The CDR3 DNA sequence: TGTGCCAGCAGCTTAGGAAGCGGAATCCAAGAGACCCAGTACTTC.

Here the CDR3 reads CASGSLAGSEQYF. The CDR3 bases are TGCGCCAGCGGCTCACTAGCGGGGTCAGAGCAGTACTTC. The genes are TRBV5-1 and TRBJ2-7; 10 bases line up with TRBD2. Germline loops: CDR1 SGHRS, CDR2 YFSETQ. The CDR3 has 13 amino acids. V was clipped by 7 bases and J by 7 bases; unmatched bases: 8.

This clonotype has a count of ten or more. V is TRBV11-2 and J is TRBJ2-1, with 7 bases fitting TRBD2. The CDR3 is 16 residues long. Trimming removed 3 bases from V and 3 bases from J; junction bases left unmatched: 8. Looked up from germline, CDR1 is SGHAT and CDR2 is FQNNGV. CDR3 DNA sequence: TGTGCCAGCAGCTTCGGTCGCGGGAGAATCTACAATGAGCAGTTCTTC. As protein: CASSFGRGRIYNEQFF.

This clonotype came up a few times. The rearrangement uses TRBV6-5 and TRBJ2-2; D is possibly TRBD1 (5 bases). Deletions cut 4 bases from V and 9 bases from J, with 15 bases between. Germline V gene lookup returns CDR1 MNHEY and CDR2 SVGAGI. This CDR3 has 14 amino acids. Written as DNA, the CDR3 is TGTGCCAGCAGTTTCGGGCAGGGCTCCCGGGAGCTGTTTTTT. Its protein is CASSFGQGSRELFF.

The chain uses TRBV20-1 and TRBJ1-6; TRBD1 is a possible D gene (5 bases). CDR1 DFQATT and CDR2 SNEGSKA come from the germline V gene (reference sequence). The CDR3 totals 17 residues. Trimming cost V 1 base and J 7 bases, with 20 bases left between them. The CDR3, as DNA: TGCAGTGCTAGAGCGGGACGCACAACAGTCGGAAATTCACCCCTCCACTTT. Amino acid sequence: CSARAGRTTVGNSPLHF.

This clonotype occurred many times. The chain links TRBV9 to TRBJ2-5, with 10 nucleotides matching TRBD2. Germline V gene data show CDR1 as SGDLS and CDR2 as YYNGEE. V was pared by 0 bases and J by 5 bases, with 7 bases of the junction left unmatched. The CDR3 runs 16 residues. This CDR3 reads CASSVVGTSAIETQYF. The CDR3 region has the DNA TGTGCCAGCAGCGTAGTTGGGACTAGCGCCATTGAGACCCAGTACTTC.

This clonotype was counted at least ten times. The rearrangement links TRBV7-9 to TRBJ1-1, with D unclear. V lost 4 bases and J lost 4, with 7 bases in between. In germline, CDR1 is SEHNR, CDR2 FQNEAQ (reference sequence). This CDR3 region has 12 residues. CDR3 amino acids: CASSSDGTEAFF. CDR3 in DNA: TGTGCCAGCAGCTCGGACGGCACTGAAGCTTTCTTT.

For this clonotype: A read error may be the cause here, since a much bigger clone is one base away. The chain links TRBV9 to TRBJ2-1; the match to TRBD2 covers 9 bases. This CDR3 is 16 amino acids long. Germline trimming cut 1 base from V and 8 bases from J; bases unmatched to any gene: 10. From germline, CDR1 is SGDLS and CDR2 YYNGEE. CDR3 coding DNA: TGTGCCAGCAGCGTAAACTTAGCGGGAGCAGGGGATGAGCAGTTCTTC. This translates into CASSVNLAGAGDEQFF.

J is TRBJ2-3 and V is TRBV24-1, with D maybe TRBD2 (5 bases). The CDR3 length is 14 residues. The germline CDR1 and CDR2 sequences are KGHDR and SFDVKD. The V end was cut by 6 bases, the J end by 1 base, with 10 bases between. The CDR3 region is CATSIDGGTDTQYF. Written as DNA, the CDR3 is TGTGCCACCAGTATAGACGGGGGCACAGATACGCAGTATTTT.

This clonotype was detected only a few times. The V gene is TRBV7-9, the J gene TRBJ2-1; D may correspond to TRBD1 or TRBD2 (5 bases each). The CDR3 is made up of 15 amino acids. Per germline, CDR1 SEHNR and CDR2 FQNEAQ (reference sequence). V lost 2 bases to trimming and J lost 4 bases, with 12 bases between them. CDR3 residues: CASSLTGTQYNEQFF. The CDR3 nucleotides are TGTGCCAGCAGCTTAACCGGGACGCAGTACAATGAGCAGTTCTTC.

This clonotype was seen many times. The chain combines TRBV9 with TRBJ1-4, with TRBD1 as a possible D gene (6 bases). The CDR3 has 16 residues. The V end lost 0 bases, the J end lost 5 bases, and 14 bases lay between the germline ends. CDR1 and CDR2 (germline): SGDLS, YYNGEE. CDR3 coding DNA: TGTGCCAGCAGCGTAGGCCTTAGGACAGTGAATGAAAAACTGTTTTTT. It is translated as CASSVGLRTVNEKLFF. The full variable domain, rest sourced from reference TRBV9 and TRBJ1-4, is DSGVTQTPKHLITATGQRVTLRCSPRSGDLSVYWYQQSLDQGLQFLIQYYNGEERAKGNILERFSAQQFPDLHSELNLSSLELGDSALYFCASSVGLRTVNEKLFFGSGTQLSVL.

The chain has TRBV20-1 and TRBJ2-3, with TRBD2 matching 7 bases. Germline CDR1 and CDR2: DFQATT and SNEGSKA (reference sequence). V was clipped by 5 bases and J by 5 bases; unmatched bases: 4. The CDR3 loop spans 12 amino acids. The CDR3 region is CSAAGEEDTQYF. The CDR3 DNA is TGCAGTGCTGCGGGAGAGGAAGATACGCAGTATTTT.

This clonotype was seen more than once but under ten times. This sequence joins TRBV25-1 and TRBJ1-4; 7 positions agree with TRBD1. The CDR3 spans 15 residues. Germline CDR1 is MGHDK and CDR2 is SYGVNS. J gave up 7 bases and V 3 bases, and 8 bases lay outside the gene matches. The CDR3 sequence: CASSDSTGLAEKLFF. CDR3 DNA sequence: TGTGCCAGCAGTGATTCGACAGGGTTAGCTGAAAAACTGTTTTTT.

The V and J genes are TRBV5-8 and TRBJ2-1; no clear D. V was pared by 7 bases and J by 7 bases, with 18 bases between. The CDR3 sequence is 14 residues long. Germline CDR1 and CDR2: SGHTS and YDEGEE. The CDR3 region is CASCTDVRQNEQFF. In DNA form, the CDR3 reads TGTGCCAGCTGTACAGACGTCAGGCAGAATGAGCAGTTCTTC. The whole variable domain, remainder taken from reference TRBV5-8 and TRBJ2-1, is EAGVTQSPTHLIKTRGQQATLRCSPISGHTSVYWYQQALGLGLQFLLWYDEGEERNRGNFPPRFSGRQFPNYSSELNVNALELEDSALYLCASCTDVRQNEQFFGPGTRLTVL.

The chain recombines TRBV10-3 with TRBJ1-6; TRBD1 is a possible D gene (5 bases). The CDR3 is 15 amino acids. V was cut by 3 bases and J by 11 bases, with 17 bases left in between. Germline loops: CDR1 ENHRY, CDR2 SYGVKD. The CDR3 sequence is CAISEVGQGRPPLHF. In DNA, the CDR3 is TGTGCCATCAGTGAAGTTGGTCAGGGAAGACCACCCCTCCACTTT.